The 27 T cell receptor beta chains reported below all come from one sample, sequenced in a study of cytomegalovirus exposure and HLA in healthy donors. PCR used 60 Vbeta primers and 13 Jbeta primers. Data came from immunoSEQ multiplex PCR; TCRdb stores just in-frame clones and leaves some out. This sample has tens of thousands of clones, with approximately 71% found just once. Source material: PBMCs. Receptor source: a man aged 60 to 69 in good health and CMV-seropositive.

This clone was found a few times. The V and J genes are TRBV4-1 and TRBJ1-3, with 9 positions matching TRBD1. The CDR3 contains 15 residues. Trimming at V came to 8 bases and at J to 4 bases, leaving 9 bases not matched to a gene. The germline V gene has CDR1 MGHRA and CDR2 YSYEKL. The CDR3 region is CASGRGTGTGNTIYF. The CDR3 DNA reads TGCGCCAGCGGGCGGGGGACAGGGACCGGAAACACCATATATTTT.

This rearrangement joins TRBV29-1 to TRBJ1-2; weak D call: TRBD1 (5 bases). CDR1 is SQVTM and CDR2 is ANQGSEA in the germline V gene. V was shortened by 5 bases and J by 5 bases, with 18 bases between the two germline ends. The length of the CDR3 is 14 residues. This CDR3 reads CSVLGSPGDYGYTF. DNA for the CDR3: TGCAGCGTTTTAGGGAGTCCGGGGGATTATGGCTACACCTTC.

The chain recombines TRBV19 with TRBJ2-7; TRBD1 aligns across 7 bases. Per the germline V gene, CDR1 is LNHDA and CDR2 is SQIVND (reference sequence). V lost 4 bases to trimming and J lost 6 bases; unmatched junction nucleotides: 3. This CDR3 spans 12 amino acids. The DNA for the CDR3 is TGTGCCAGTAGTACGACAGGGTGCGAGCAGTACTTC. Protein product: CASSTTGCEQYF.

This chain joins TRBV13 and TRBJ2-1; 7 nucleotides agree with TRBD2. This CDR3 has 17 amino acids. V lost 0 bases, J lost 6 bases, and 11 bases stayed unmatched. Germline CDR1 is PRHDT and CDR2 is FYEKMQ (reference sequence). The CDR3 is CASSLGVRTGGGNEQFF. The DNA of the CDR3 is TGTGCCAGCAGCTTAGGTGTCCGGACTGGCGGGGGCAATGAGCAGTTCTTC. The entire variable domain, with the rest obtained from reference TRBV13 and TRBJ2-1, is as follows: AAGVIQSPRHLIKEKRETATLKCYPIPRHDTVYWYQQGPGQDPQFLISFYEKMQSDKGSIPDRFSAQQFSDYHSELNMSSLELGDSALYFCASSLGVRTGGGNEQFFGPGTRLTVL.

The chain joins TRBV7-9 to TRBJ2-7; TRBD1 aligns across 10 bases. Trimming took 1 base from V and 8 from J; bases not matched to a gene: 2. Looked up from germline, CDR1 is SEHNR and CDR2 is FQNEAQ (reference sequence). The CDR3 is made up of 13 amino acids. CDR3 sequence: CASSLEGQGKQYF. The CDR3 coding sequence is TGTGCCAGCAGCTTAGAGGGACAGGGGAAGCAGTACTTC. Variable domain in full (rest from reference TRBV7-9 and TRBJ2-7): DTGVSQNPRHKITKRGQNVTFRCDPISEHNRLYWYRQTLGQGPEFLTYFQNEAQLEKSRLLSDRFSAERPKGSFSTLEIQRTEQGDSAMYLCASSLEGQGKQYFGPGTRLTVT.

V and J are TRBV6-5 and TRBJ2-7; the match to TRBD1 covers 7 bases. The CDR3 sequence is 14 residues long. Germline CDR1 is MNHEY and CDR2 is SVGAGI. The V gene end was trimmed by 5 bases and the J gene end by 2 bases; junction bases not matched to a gene: 6. CDR3 sequence (DNA): TGTGCCAGCAGTAGGACAGGTCCCACCTACGAGCAGTACTTC. Amino acid sequence: CASSRTGPTYEQYF.

This rearrangement joins TRBV11-3 to TRBJ2-3, with D possibly being TRBD2 (5 bases). The CDR3 extends over 15 amino acids. Trimming removed 0 bases from V and 5 bases from J, with 12 bases in between. Germline loops: CDR1 SGHNT, CDR2 YENEEA. Written as DNA, the CDR3 is TGTGCCAGCAGCTTAGATGGCCTAGCTCAAGATACGCAGTATTTT. Amino acids: CASSLDGLAQDTQYF.

The chain recombines TRBV6-5 with TRBJ2-1; a possible D gene is TRBD2 (5 bases). Germline values: CDR1 MNHEY, CDR2 SVGAGI. Trimming cost V 6 bases and J 9 bases, with 12 bases left between them. This CDR3 spans 12 amino acids. CDR3 sequence reads: CASRYLGGEQFF. In nucleotides, the CDR3 is TGTGCCAGCAGGTATCTAGGAGGTGAGCAGTTCTTC.

CDR3 protein: CASSLGQGVNTQYF. The CDR3 DNA is TGCGCCAGCAGCTTGGGGCAGGGCGTGAATACGCAGTATTTT. The chain combines TRBV5-1 with TRBJ2-3; tentatively, D is TRBD1 (5 bases). This CDR3 is built from 14 residues. Between the trimmed V and J ends, which lost 0 bases and 7 bases, there was a span of 12 bases. Germline V gives CDR1 SGHRS, CDR2 YFSETQ. The full variable domain, completed using reference TRBV5-1 and TRBJ2-3, is KAGVTQTPRYLIKTRGQQVTLSCSPISGHRSVSWYQQTPGQGLQFLFEYFSETQRNKGNFPGRFSGRQFSNSRSEMNVSTLELGDSALYLCASSLGQGVNTQYFGPGTRLTVL.

V gene TRBV1 combines with J gene TRBJ2-5; the D call of TRBD2 is as the table states it, not checked on the DNA. TRBV1 is classified as a pseudogene. This CDR3 has 16 amino acids. CDR3 sequence reads: CTSSQDKGLASETQYF. The CDR3 DNA is TGCACCAGCAGCCAAGATAAGGGACTAGCGTCAGAGACCCAGTACTTC.

The chain links TRBV7-2 to TRBJ2-4; 9 nucleotides line up with TRBD2. This CDR3 spans 15 amino acids. Germline CDR1 reads SGHTA; CDR2 reads FQGNSA. V dropped 6 bases and J dropped 0; count of bases not matched to a gene: 3. CDR3: CASSQLAGAKNIQYF. CDR3 DNA: TGTGCCAGCAGTCAACTAGCGGGAGCCAAAAACATTCAGTACTTC.

V is TRBV6-4 and J is TRBJ1-5, with D possibly being TRBD1 (6 bases). The CDR3 runs to 15 residues. Germline CDR1 MRHNA, CDR2 SNTAGT. Deletions cut 6 bases from V and 7 bases from J, with 19 bases between. CDR3 coding DNA: TGTGCCAGCAGCCTCATGGGGGGGGCGAGGCAGCCCCAGCATTTT. The encoded protein is CASSLMGGARQPQHF.

The V gene is TRBV29-1, the J gene TRBJ2-5; 7 positions match TRBD2. This CDR3 is 17 amino acids long. J was trimmed by 4 bases and V by 7 bases; bases with no gene match: 21. Per the germline V gene, CDR1 is SQVTM and CDR2 is ANQGSEA. The CDR3 bases are TGCAGCGCCGACGACCGTGCTGGCGGGAGTTGGCGAGAGACCCAGTACTTC. This gives the protein CSADDRAGGSWRETQYF.

This clone has just a few counts. The J gene is TRBJ2-7, the V gene TRBV7-9; 13 bases fit TRBD2. The V gene end was trimmed by 5 bases and the J gene end by 5 bases; junction bases not matched to a gene: 6. The CDR3 spans 15 residues. The germline gives CDR1 SEHNR, CDR2 FQNEAQ (reference sequence). CDR3 residues: CASSPGTSGADEQYF. In nucleotides, the CDR3 is TGTGCCAGCAGCCCCGGGACTAGCGGGGCCGACGAGCAGTACTTC. The full variable domain, in which reference TRBV7-9 and TRBJ2-7 provide the parts outside the CDR3, is DTGVSQNPRHKITKRGQNVTFRCDPISEHNRLYWYRQTLGQGPEFLTYFQNEAQLEKSRLLSDRFSAERPKGSFSTLEIQRTEQGDSAMYLCASSPGTSGADEQYFGPGTRLTVT.

This sequence joins TRBV19 and TRBJ1-4; D uncertain. Trimming removed 5 bases at V and 0 bases at J, with 7 bases between. The CDR3 has 14 residues. CDR1 is LNHDA, CDR2 SQIVND, per germline (reference sequence). The CDR3 region has the DNA TGTGCCAGTAGTCCGGTTCCAACTAATGAAAAACTGTTTTTT. Amino acids: CASSPVPTNEKLFF. Full variable domain (missing parts from reference TRBV19 and TRBJ1-4): DGGITQSPKYLFRKEGQNVTLSCEQNLNHDAMYWYRQDPGQGLRLIYYSQIVNDFQKGDIAEGYSVSREKKESFPLTVTSAQKNPTAFYLCASSPVPTNEKLFFGSGTQLSVL.

The chain couples TRBV21-1 to TRBJ2-2; TRBD1, as called in the table, went unchecked against the DNA. TRBV21-1 is an annotated pseudogene. CDR3 size: 22 residues. CDR3 in DNA: TGTGCCAGCAGCCTCCGGACAGGGTACTATCGCGACGCCTACTCGAACACCGGGGAGCTGTTTTTT. This gives the protein CASSLRTGYYRDAYSNTGELFF.

The CDR3 spells CASSFSGGLGGTEAFF. CDR3 DNA: TGCGCCAGCAGCTTCAGTGGTGGTCTCGGAGGGACTGAAGCTTTCTTT. This chain joins TRBV5-1 and TRBJ1-1; D is unclear. Germline V gene lookup returns CDR1 SGHRS and CDR2 YFSETQ. V was trimmed by 2 bases and J by 5 bases, leaving 19 bases between them. This CDR3 has 16 residues. Supplemented by reference TRBV5-1 and TRBJ1-1, the full variable domain reads KAGVTQTPRYLIKTRGQQVTLSCSPISGHRSVSWYQQTPGQGLQFLFEYFSETQRNKGNFPGRFSGRQFSNSRSEMNVSTLELGDSALYLCASSFSGGLGGTEAFFGQGTRLTVV.

The rearrangement uses TRBV6-6 and TRBJ1-1, with D hard to call. Germline V gives CDR1 MNHNY, CDR2 SVGAGI (reference sequence). Trimming took 3 bases from V and 13 from J, leaving 15 bases between them. The CDR3 covers 12 residues. The CDR3 reads CASSYELRGLFF. The CDR3 coding sequence is TGTGCCAGCAGTTATGAACTTCGTGGGCTTTTCTTT.

The rearrangement uses TRBV6-5 and TRBJ1-1; TRBD1 matches at 7 bases. The CDR3 length is 15 residues. In germline, CDR1 is MNHEY, CDR2 SVGAGI. Trimming removed 6 bases from V and 1 base from J; junction bases left unmatched: 8. CDR3 region: CASRPRGQKNTEAFF. The CDR3 DNA reads as TGTGCCAGCAGGCCTAGGGGACAGAAGAACACTGAAGCTTTCTTT.

The chain uses TRBV6-5 and TRBJ2-5; 9 bases agree with TRBD2. Germline V gene sequence: CDR1 MNHEY, CDR2 SVGAGI. Germline trimming cut 4 bases from V and 3 bases from J; bases unmatched to any gene: 6. The CDR3 consists of 15 residues. CDR3 residues: CASSWETSGEETQYF. Here the CDR3 DNA reads TGTGCCAGCAGTTGGGAGACTAGCGGTGAAGAGACCCAGTACTTC.

This clone was recorded a few times. The J gene is TRBJ2-2, the V gene TRBV5-4; 7 bases are shared with TRBD1. The germline V gene encodes CDR1 SGHNT and CDR2 YYREEE (reference sequence). The CDR3 extends over 15 amino acids. V was clipped by 3 bases and J by 4 bases; unmatched bases: 6. DNA of the CDR3: TGTGCCAGCAGCTCACCGGGACAGTCCACCGGGGAGCTGTTTTTT. It translates to CASSSPGQSTGELFF.

This chain connects TRBV6-7 to TRBJ1-5; D unresolved. TRBV6-7 is an ORF, with its function uncertain. This CDR3 spans 13 amino acids. With 3 bases removed from V and 3 bases from J, the gap between germline ends came to 6 bases. The CDR3 DNA reads TGTGCCAGCAGTTATGGCCCCAATCAGCCCCAGCATTTT. It specifies CASSYGPNQPQHF.

This clone was counted once. V usage is TRBV6-5 and J usage is TRBJ2-2, with no clear D. V lost 4 bases and J lost 4, with 7 bases in between. Per the germline V gene, CDR1 is MNHEY and CDR2 is SVGAGI. CDR3 size: 13 residues. The CDR3 nucleotides read TGTGCCAGCAGTTCAATTCCCACCGGGGAGCTGTTTTTT. Protein product: CASSSIPTGELFF.

The genes are TRBV6-1 and TRBJ2-3; 8 bases are a match to TRBD2. This CDR3 is 15 amino acids long. CDR1 MNHNS and CDR2 SASEGT come from the germline V gene. V lost 6 bases, J lost 0 bases, and 5 bases stayed unmatched. The CDR3 bases are TGTGCCAGCAGGCGGACTAGCCTAAGCACAGATACGCAGTATTTT. Encoded protein: CASRRTSLSTDTQYF.

This chain connects TRBV7-6 to TRBJ1-6, with TRBD1 as a possible D gene (6 bases). Germline values: CDR1 SGHVS, CDR2 FNYEAQ. The CDR3 loop spans 13 amino acids. V gave up 6 bases and J gave up 7 bases, with 10 bases separating them. CDR3 sequence: CASRRTVNSPLHF. The CDR3 DNA sequence: TGTGCCAGCAGACGGACAGTAAATTCACCCCTCCACTTT.

This clone was seen a handful of times. This chain links TRBV7-2 with TRBJ1-1, with 11 bases matching TRBD1. The J segment lost 5 bases and the V segment lost 6 bases, leaving 8 bases of the junction unmatched. The length of the CDR3 is 15 residues. CDR1 is SGHTA, CDR2 FQGNSA, per germline. The CDR3 nucleotides are TGTGCCAGCAGTCGACCCGGGACAGGGGGTACTGAAGCTTTCTTT. It is translated as CASSRPGTGGTEAFF.

The chain couples TRBV6-6 to TRBJ1-6; TRBD1 is a possible D gene (6 bases). Per the germline V gene, CDR1 is MNHNY and CDR2 is SVGAGI (reference sequence). Trimming removed 10 bases at V and 0 bases at J, with 13 bases between. CDR3 length: 15 residues. CDR3 sequence (DNA): TGTGCCATCACGGACAGCTTCTCCTATAATTCACCCCTCCACTTT. This gives the protein CAITDSFSYNSPLHF.